This is a list of T cell receptor beta chains from one sample in a study of shared clonotypes between healthy human individuals. TCRdb's copy holds only in-frame clones and misses some; the assay was immunoSEQ multiplex PCR. The profile shows hundreds of thousands of clones, approximately 92% of them singletons. The sample consisted of naive CD8+ T cells sorted from blood. All receptors come from a man between 25 and 39 years old in good health. Both conserved end residues are part of each CDR3. The order of the fields is clone size, V gene, D gene, J gene, CDR3 protein, CDR3 DNA. The D gene is left open where the match is weak. Size is stated for part of the rows, as once, few or many counts, or as a class when the clone is expanded.

clone size: NA; V gene: TRBV6-1; D gene: NA; J gene: TRBJ2-2; CDR3 protein: CATQDRNTGELFF; CDR3 DNA: TGTGCCACCCAGGACAGAAACACCGGGGAGCTGTTTTTT
clone size: NA; V gene: TRBV11-2; D gene: NA; J gene: TRBJ2-1; CDR3 protein: CASTLGAIYNEQFF; CDR3 DNA: TGTGCCAGCACCCTCGGAGCGATTTACAATGAGCAGTTCTTC
clone size: NA; V gene: TRBV7-6; D gene: TRBD1; J gene: TRBJ2-7; CDR3 protein: CASSFGTGATYEQYF; CDR3 DNA: TGTGCCAGCAGCTTTGGGACAGGGGCAACCTACGAGCAGTACTTC
clone size: NA; V gene: TRBV5-1; D gene: NA; J gene: TRBJ1-1; CDR3 protein: CASSLDGALGTEAFF; CDR3 DNA: TGCGCCAGCAGCTTGGATGGGGCCCTTGGCACTGAAGCTTTCTTT
clone size: NA; V gene: TRBV4-3; D gene: TRBD2; J gene: TRBJ2-4; CDR3 protein: CASSQDLLAGAKNIQYF; CDR3 DNA: TGCGCCAGCAGCCAAGACCTACTAGCGGGAGCCAAAAACATTCAGTACTTC
clone size: NA; V gene: TRBV4-1; D gene: NA; J gene: TRBJ1-5; CDR3 protein: CASSQGASNQPQHF; CDR3 DNA: TGCGCCAGCAGCCAGGGGGCGAGCAATCAGCCCCAGCATTTT
clone size: NA; V gene: TRBV28; D gene: TRBD1; J gene: TRBJ1-2; CDR3 protein: CASRDRVGNYGYTF; CDR3 DNA: TGTGCCAGCAGAGACAGGGTGGGGAACTATGGCTACACCTTC
clone size: NA; V gene: TRBV2; D gene: TRBD1; J gene: TRBJ1-2; CDR3 protein: CASSDTTGGAYYGYTF; CDR3 DNA: TGTGCCAGCAGTGATACGACAGGGGGCGCTTACTATGGCTACACCTTC
clone size: NA; V gene: TRBV7-9; D gene: NA; J gene: TRBJ1-1; CDR3 protein: CASSLLGKGADTEAFF; CDR3 DNA: TGTGCCAGCAGCTTATTGGGGAAAGGTGCGGACACTGAAGCTTTCTTT
clone size: once; V gene: TRBV7-9; D gene: TRBD2; J gene: TRBJ2-1; CDR3 protein: CASSLALGLAGVNEQFF; CDR3 DNA: TGTGCCAGCAGCTTAGCCCTTGGGCTAGCGGGAGTAAATGAGCAGTTCTTC
clone size: NA; V gene: TRBV6-6; D gene: NA; J gene: TRBJ2-7; CDR3 protein: CASTGTSSYEQYF; CDR3 DNA: TGTGCCAGCACCGGGACTTCATCCTACGAGCAGTACTTC
clone size: NA; V gene: TRBV7-9; D gene: TRBD2; J gene: TRBJ2-1; CDR3 protein: CASSRGLAGLYNEQFF; CDR3 DNA: TGTGCCAGCAGCAGGGGACTAGCGGGTTTATACAATGAGCAGTTCTTC
clone size: NA; V gene: TRBV6-6; D gene: NA; J gene: TRBJ2-2; CDR3 protein: CASSYSQATGELFF; CDR3 DNA: TGTGCCAGCAGTTACTCTCAGGCCACCGGGGAGCTGTTTTTT
clone size: NA; V gene: TRBV27; D gene: NA; J gene: TRBJ1-5; CDR3 protein: CASRRNSNQPQHF; CDR3 DNA: TGTGCCAGCAGACGGAATAGCAATCAGCCCCAGCATTTT
clone size: NA; V gene: TRBV7-9; D gene: NA; J gene: TRBJ2-1; CDR3 protein: CASSLYSAGENEQFF; CDR3 DNA: TGTGCCAGCAGCTTATACTCAGCAGGGGAAAATGAGCAGTTCTTC
clone size: NA; V gene: TRBV12-5; D gene: NA; J gene: TRBJ2-7; CDR3 protein: CASGLSPYEQYF; CDR3 DNA: TGTGCTAGTGGTTTGTCCCCCTACGAGCAGTACTTC
clone size: NA; V gene: TRBV2; D gene: NA; J gene: TRBJ2-3; CDR3 protein: CASSVGDTQYF; CDR3 DNA: TGTGCCAGCAGTGTCGGAGATACGCAGTATTTT
clone size: NA; V gene: TRBV7-9; D gene: NA; J gene: TRBJ1-2; CDR3 protein: CASSPTGETNYGYTF; CDR3 DNA: TGTGCCAGCAGCCCGACCGGGGAGACTAACTATGGCTACACCTTC
clone size: NA; V gene: TRBV7-9; D gene: TRBD1; J gene: TRBJ2-7; CDR3 protein: CASSSPTGGGYEQYF; CDR3 DNA: TGTGCCAGCAGCTCCCCTACAGGGGGCGGCTACGAGCAGTACTTC
clone size: NA; V gene: TRBV6-5; D gene: TRBD1; J gene: TRBJ2-7; CDR3 protein: CASSPGTGASYEQYF; CDR3 DNA: TGTGCCAGCAGTCCCGGGACAGGGGCCTCCTACGAGCAGTACTTC
clone size: NA; V gene: TRBV27; D gene: NA; J gene: TRBJ1-1; CDR3 protein: CASSWGVNTEAFF; CDR3 DNA: TGTGCCAGCAGTTGGGGAGTGAACACTGAAGCTTTCTTT
clone size: NA; V gene: TRBV7-9; D gene: TRBD1; J gene: TRBJ2-7; CDR3 protein: CASSLVGTGPREQYF; CDR3 DNA: TGTGCCAGCAGCTTAGTGGGGACAGGGCCGAGAGAGCAGTACTTC
clone size: NA; V gene: TRBV28; D gene: NA; J gene: TRBJ2-3; CDR3 protein: CASSREGRGDTQYF; CDR3 DNA: TGTGCCAGCAGCCGCGAGGGACGAGGTGATACGCAGTATTTT
clone size: once; V gene: TRBV28; D gene: NA; J gene: TRBJ2-3; CDR3 protein: CASSPGERRFADTQYF; CDR3 DNA: TGTGCCAGCAGCCCCGGGGAGCGTCGGTTTGCAGATACGCAGTATTTT
clone size: NA; V gene: TRBV7-8; D gene: TRBD2; J gene: TRBJ2-1; CDR3 protein: CASSTNGGSYNEQFF; CDR3 DNA: TGTGCCAGCAGCACCAACGGCGGGAGCTACAATGAGCAGTTCTTC
clone size: NA; V gene: TRBV19; D gene: TRBD1; J gene: TRBJ1-1; CDR3 protein: CASRPWDREDTEAFF; CDR3 DNA: TGTGCCAGTAGACCCTGGGACAGGGAGGACACTGAAGCTTTCTTT
clone size: NA; V gene: TRBV5-4; D gene: NA; J gene: TRBJ1-1; CDR3 protein: CASSLDRKETEAFF; CDR3 DNA: TGTGCCAGCAGCTTGGATCGGAAAGAGACTGAAGCTTTCTTT
clone size: NA; V gene: TRBV6-6; D gene: TRBD1; J gene: TRBJ1-2; CDR3 protein: CASSYAGTADYGYTF; CDR3 DNA: TGTGCCAGCAGTTACGCCGGGACAGCGGACTATGGCTACACCTTC
clone size: NA; V gene: TRBV11-2; D gene: TRBD1; J gene: TRBJ2-6; CDR3 protein: CASSLSRQGYGANVLTF; CDR3 DNA: TGTGCCAGCAGCTTATCCAGACAGGGTTATGGGGCCAACGTCCTGACTTTC
clone size: NA; V gene: TRBV5-1; D gene: NA; J gene: TRBJ2-7; CDR3 protein: CASSYSWGAYEQYF; CDR3 DNA: TGCGCCAGCAGTTATAGCTGGGGCGCCTACGAGCAGTACTTC
clone size: NA; V gene: TRBV30; D gene: NA; J gene: TRBJ2-7; CDR3 protein: CAYGLAYEQYF; CDR3 DNA: TGTGCCTATGGGTTAGCCTACGAGCAGTACTTC
clone size: NA; V gene: TRBV7-9; D gene: NA; J gene: TRBJ2-7; CDR3 protein: CASSLALGPYEQYF; CDR3 DNA: TGTGCCAGCAGCTTAGCCCTAGGGCCCTACGAGCAGTACTTC
clone size: NA; V gene: TRBV19; D gene: TRBD1; J gene: TRBJ1-5; CDR3 protein: CASSWTGDGNQPQHF; CDR3 DNA: TGTGCCAGTAGTTGGACAGGGGACGGGAATCAGCCCCAGCATTTT
clone size: NA; V gene: TRBV9; D gene: NA; J gene: TRBJ2-7; CDR3 protein: CASSLDPGRRDFWESYEQYF; CDR3 DNA: TGTGCCAGCAGCCTAGACCCGGGCAGAAGAGACTTTTGGGAATCCTACGAGCAGTACTTC
clone size: NA; V gene: TRBV29-1; D gene: TRBD2; J gene: TRBJ2-2; CDR3 protein: CSVEEGTSVAGELFF; CDR3 DNA: TGCAGCGTTGAAGAGGGGACTAGCGTCGCCGGGGAGCTGTTTTTT
clone size: NA; V gene: TRBV28; D gene: TRBD2; J gene: TRBJ2-1; CDR3 protein: CASSSGLAPYNEQFF; CDR3 DNA: TGTGCCAGCAGTTCCGGACTAGCACCCTACAATGAGCAGTTCTTC
clone size: NA; V gene: TRBV5-6; D gene: NA; J gene: TRBJ2-7; CDR3 protein: CASSIRDRTYEQYF; CDR3 DNA: TGTGCCAGCTCAATCCGTGACAGGACCTACGAGCAGTACTTC
clone size: NA; V gene: TRBV6-5; D gene: NA; J gene: TRBJ2-7; CDR3 protein: CASSPFGAEQYF; CDR3 DNA: TGTGCCAGCAGCCCCTTCGGGGCCGAGCAGTACTTC
clone size: NA; V gene: TRBV6-6; D gene: NA; J gene: TRBJ2-2; CDR3 protein: CASSYSNGGELFF; CDR3 DNA: TGTGCCAGCAGTTACTCGAATGGAGGGGAGCTGTTTTTT
clone size: NA; V gene: TRBV11-1; D gene: NA; J gene: TRBJ2-7; CDR3 protein: CASSPSPGVSYEQYF; CDR3 DNA: TGTGCCAGCAGCCCGAGCCCAGGGGTGTCCTACGAGCAGTACTTC
clone size: NA; V gene: TRBV2; D gene: NA; J gene: TRBJ2-7; CDR3 protein: CASSEISTGPYLPYEQYF; CDR3 DNA: TGTGCCAGCAGTGAAATTAGTACAGGGCCCTATCTCCCCTACGAGCAGTACTTC
clone size: NA; V gene: TRBV5-1; D gene: NA; J gene: TRBJ1-4; CDR3 protein: CASSRDTNEKLFF; CDR3 DNA: TGCGCCAGCAGCCGGGATACTAATGAAAAACTGTTTTTT
clone size: NA; V gene: TRBV7-9; D gene: NA; J gene: TRBJ2-7; CDR3 protein: CASSTATYEQYF; CDR3 DNA: TGTGCCAGCAGTACTGCTACCTACGAGCAGTACTTC
clone size: NA; V gene: TRBV29-1; D gene: NA; J gene: TRBJ2-2; CDR3 protein: CSVSTSATNTGELFF; CDR3 DNA: TGCAGCGTTTCCACCTCGGCCACGAACACCGGGGAGCTGTTTTTT
clone size: NA; V gene: TRBV27; D gene: NA; J gene: TRBJ1-5; CDR3 protein: CASRDVDNQPQHF; CDR3 DNA: TGTGCCAGCAGGGACGTAGACAATCAGCCCCAGCATTTT
clone size: NA; V gene: TRBV7-9; D gene: NA; J gene: TRBJ2-5; CDR3 protein: CASSLDRSQETQYF; CDR3 DNA: TGTGCCAGCAGCCTGGACAGATCCCAAGAGACCCAGTACTTC
clone size: NA; V gene: TRBV7-8; D gene: TRBD1; J gene: TRBJ2-7; CDR3 protein: CASSLTTGEILDYEQYF; CDR3 DNA: TGTGCCAGCAGCTTAACGACAGGGGAGATTCTTGACTACGAGCAGTACTTC
clone size: NA; V gene: TRBV7-6; D gene: TRBD2; J gene: TRBJ2-7; CDR3 protein: CASSLGLAGAYEQYF; CDR3 DNA: TGTGCCAGCAGCTTAGGACTAGCGGGAGCCTACGAGCAGTACTTC
clone size: NA; V gene: TRBV5-8; D gene: TRBD2; J gene: TRBJ2-7; CDR3 protein: CASSSLAGGTSAYEQYF; CDR3 DNA: TGTGCCAGCAGCTCCCTAGCGGGAGGGACCTCCGCCTACGAGCAGTACTTC
clone size: NA; V gene: TRBV25-1; D gene: NA; J gene: TRBJ2-5; CDR3 protein: CASSGTVKETQYF; CDR3 DNA: TGTGCCAGCAGTGGGACAGTCAAAGAGACCCAGTACTTC
clone size: NA; V gene: TRBV7-3; D gene: TRBD2; J gene: TRBJ2-2; CDR3 protein: CASSLSGRAGELFF; CDR3 DNA: TGTGCCAGCAGTCTTAGCGGGAGAGCCGGGGAGCTGTTTTTT
clone size: once; V gene: TRBV27; D gene: NA; J gene: TRBJ2-7; CDR3 protein: CASGTLGANEQYF; CDR3 DNA: TGTGCCAGCGGGACCCTAGGAGCCAACGAGCAGTACTTC
clone size: NA; V gene: TRBV9; D gene: NA; J gene: TRBJ1-3; CDR3 protein: CASSVVGTYSGNTIYF; CDR3 DNA: TGTGCCAGCAGCGTAGTCGGAACCTACTCTGGAAACACCATATATTTT
clone size: NA; V gene: TRBV7-9; D gene: TRBD2; J gene: TRBJ2-7; CDR3 protein: CASSLAGEGHSYEQYF; CDR3 DNA: TGTGCCAGCAGCCTAGCGGGAGAAGGCCATTCCTACGAGCAGTACTTC